The entry below gives a single T cell receptor (beta chain) sequence along with its context. Its cognate antigen is unknown. This record comes from a study of synovial regulatory T cells in juvenile arthritis. General study findings and limits: CDR3 overlap with synovial Tregs was higher for iaTregs than other blood Tregs. Across patients, iaTreg TCR repertoires were mostly private, partly shared with synovial Teff and blood CPL. TCR diversity was lower in inflammation-associated blood Treg cells than in other blood Treg cells.

Assay: immunoSEQ multiplex PCR; the TCRdb copy retains only in-frame clones and omits some. The ten most abundant clones cover 1.5% to 2% of a sample with over 7,500 clones. iaTreg cells were HLA-DR+ Treg cells. CDR1 is SEHNR and CDR2 is FQNEAQ in the germline V gene (reference sequence). The CDR3 runs 16 residues. The nucleotide record is missing. The chain combines TRBV7-9 with TRBJ1-1; TCRdb's D call, TRBD1, is unchecked because there is no DNA. The sample was Treg cells from blood. Regarding subset: HLA-DR+ inflammation-associated blood Treg cells. This receptor was obtained from a donor under 30 with juvenile idiopathic arthritis. CDR3 protein: CASSSSDRPMNTEAFF.